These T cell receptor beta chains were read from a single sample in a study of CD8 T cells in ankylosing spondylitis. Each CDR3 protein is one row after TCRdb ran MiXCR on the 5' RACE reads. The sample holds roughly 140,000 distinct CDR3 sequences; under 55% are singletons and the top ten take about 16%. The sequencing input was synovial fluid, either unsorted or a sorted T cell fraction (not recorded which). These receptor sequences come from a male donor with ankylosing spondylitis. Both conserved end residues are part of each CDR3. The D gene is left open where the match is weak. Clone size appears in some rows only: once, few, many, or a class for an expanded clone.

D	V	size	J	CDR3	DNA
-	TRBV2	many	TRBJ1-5	CASSKGRDKNQPQHF	TGTGCCAGCAGCAAAGGGCGGGACAAGAATCAGCCCCAGCATTTT
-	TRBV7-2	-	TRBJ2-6	CASSLYGPGANVLTF	TGTGCCAGCAGCTTATACGGGCCTGGGGCCAACGTCCTGACTTTC
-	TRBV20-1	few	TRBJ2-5	CSARDHWTETQYF	TGCAGTGCTAGAGATCATTGGACAGAGACCCAGTACTTC
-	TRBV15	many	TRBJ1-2	CATSSETGSPGYGYTF	TGTGCCACCAGCAGTGAAACAGGTTCTCCTGGGTATGGCTACACCTTC
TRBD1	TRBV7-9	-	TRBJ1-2	CASRRDGTGIYGYTF	TGTGCCAGCAGGAGAGACGGGACAGGGATCTATGGCTACACCTTC
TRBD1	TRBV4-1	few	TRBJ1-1	CASSLYPGQGLVWPTEAFF	TGCGCCAGCAGCCTCTACCCCGGACAGGGGCTTGTTTGGCCCACTGAAGCTTTCTTT
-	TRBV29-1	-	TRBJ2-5	CSAPGRPQETQYF	TGCAGCGCCCCGGGTCGACCTCAAGAGACCCAGTACTTC
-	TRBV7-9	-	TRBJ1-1	CASSLGVGREGAEAFF	TGTGCCAGCAGCTTAGGAGTGGGTAGAGAGGGGGCTGAAGCTTTCTTT
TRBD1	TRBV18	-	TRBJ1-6	CASSPRDRANSPLHF	TGTGCCAGCTCACCAAGGGACAGAGCTAATTCACCCCTCCACTTT
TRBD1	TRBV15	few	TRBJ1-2	CATGPGQGIYGYTF	TGTGCCACCGGACCGGGACAGGGGATCTATGGCTACACCTTC